What follows are 5 T cell receptor beta chains derived from one specimen sequenced in a study of Graves' ophthalmopathy and Graves' hyperthyroidism. From RNA, the CDR3 regions of TCR beta chains were amplified and sequenced. First-round RT-PCR employed HTBI primers, with a second-round multiplex PCR after it. TCRdb itself ran the multiplex PCR reads through MiXCR, one entry per CDR3 protein. The table records 40,000 or so distinct CDR3 sequences, about 50% of them present only once. The specimen was peripheral blood. These receptors were collected from an adult woman with stable Graves' hyperthyroidism.

V usage is TRBV20-1 and J usage is TRBJ2-3; D not certain. This CDR3 has 14 residues. Trimming cost V 6 bases and J 0 bases, with 13 bases left between them. From germline, CDR1 is DFQATT and CDR2 SNEGSKA (reference sequence). The CDR3 coding sequence is TGCAGTGCCCTTTTTGCGAGGAGCACAGATACGCAGTATTTT. Translation: CSALFARSTDTQYF.

This clonotype came up many times. The chain links TRBV19 to TRBJ1-2; TRBD1 matches 8 bases. The CDR3 length is 15 residues. Germline V gene sequence: CDR1 LNHDA, CDR2 SQIVND (reference sequence). Trimming took 5 bases from V and 0 from J; bases not matched to a gene: 5. CDR3 nucleotides: TGTGCCAGTAGTCTTGGACAGGGAGCTAACTATGGCTACACCTTC. Translation gives CASSLGQGANYGYTF.

This sequence joins TRBV9 and TRBJ2-7, with 10 bases matching TRBD2. This CDR3 has 15 amino acids. The trim removed 3 bases at V and 4 bases at J, leaving 7 bases unmatched. Germline V gene data show CDR1 as SGDLS and CDR2 as YYNGEE. CDR3 sequence: CASSANGLAVYEQYF. The CDR3 bases are TGTGCCAGCAGCGCCAACGGACTAGCGGTTTACGAGCAGTACTTC.

V and J are TRBV15 and TRBJ2-2, with 10 bases fitting TRBD1. CDR1 LNHNV and CDR2 YYDKDF come from the germline V gene (reference sequence). J gave up 0 bases and V 0 bases, and 7 bases lay outside the gene matches. The CDR3 spans 19 residues. In DNA, the CDR3 is TGTGCCACCAGCAGAGAGGGACAGGGGTACATCGCGAACACCGGGGAGCTGTTTTTT. Encoded protein: CATSREGQGYIANTGELFF. Filled out from reference TRBV15 and TRBJ2-2, the complete variable domain reads DAMVIQNPRYQVTQFGKPVTLSCSQTLNHNVMYWYQQKSSQAPKLLFHYYDKDFNNEADTPDNFQSRRPNTSFCFLDIRSPGLGDTAMYLCATSREGQGYIANTGELFFGEGSRLTVL.

In its sample, this clonotype was seen a few times. V and J are TRBV10-1 and TRBJ1-3, with D tentatively TRBD1 (5 bases). The CDR3 has 15 amino acids. Germline lookup yields CDR1 WNHNN and CDR2 SYGVQD (reference sequence). V was shortened by 3 bases and J by 0 bases, with 9 bases between the two germline ends. CDR3 coding DNA: TGCGCCAGCAGTGACCCAGGGAGCTCTGGAAACACCATATATTTT. Translation gives CASSDPGSSGNTIYF.